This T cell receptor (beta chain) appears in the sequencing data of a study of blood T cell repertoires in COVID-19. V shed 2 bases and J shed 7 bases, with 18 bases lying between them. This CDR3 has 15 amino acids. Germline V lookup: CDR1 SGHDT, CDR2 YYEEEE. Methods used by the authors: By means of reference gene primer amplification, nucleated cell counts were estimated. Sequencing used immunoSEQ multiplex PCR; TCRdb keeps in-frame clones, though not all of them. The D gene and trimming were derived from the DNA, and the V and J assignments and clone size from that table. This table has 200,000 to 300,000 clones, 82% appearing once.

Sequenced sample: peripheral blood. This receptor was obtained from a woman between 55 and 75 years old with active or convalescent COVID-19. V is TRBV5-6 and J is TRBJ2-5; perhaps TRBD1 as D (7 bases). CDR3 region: CASSLRTGGGGTQYF. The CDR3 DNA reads TGTGCCAGCAGCTTAAGGACAGGAGGGGGTGGGACCCAGTACTTC.